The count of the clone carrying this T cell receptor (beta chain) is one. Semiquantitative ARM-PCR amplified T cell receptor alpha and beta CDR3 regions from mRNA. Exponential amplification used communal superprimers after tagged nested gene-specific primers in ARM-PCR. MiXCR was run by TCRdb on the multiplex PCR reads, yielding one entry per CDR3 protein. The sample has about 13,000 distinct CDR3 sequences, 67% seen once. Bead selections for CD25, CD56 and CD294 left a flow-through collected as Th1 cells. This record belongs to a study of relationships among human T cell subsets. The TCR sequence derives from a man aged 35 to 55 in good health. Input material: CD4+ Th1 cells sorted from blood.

The CDR3, as DNA: TGTGCCAGCAGCCGATCCGGGACAGACTACGAGCAGTACTTC. Protein product: CASSRSGTDYEQYF. The chain uses TRBV11-2 and TRBJ2-7; TRBD1 aligns across 7 bases. Germline V CDR1 and CDR2: SGHAT, FQNNGV. The trim removed 5 bases at V and 3 bases at J, leaving 7 bases unmatched. The CDR3 is made up of 14 amino acids. Together with reference TRBV11-2 and TRBJ2-7, the CDR3 gives the full variable domain: EAGVAQSPRYKIIEKRQSVAFWCNPISGHATLYWYQQILGQGPKLLIQFQNNGVVDDSQLPKDRFSAERLKGVDSTLKIQPAKLEDSAVYLCASSRSGTDYEQYFGPGTRLTVT.